This T cell receptor (beta chain) was documented in a study of shared clonotypes between healthy human individuals (dated by TCRdb to about 2020). Some background on the complete study: A couple of women and three men aged 18 to 49 years were included in the cohort. To estimate repertoire size and how much clonotype sharing occurs between individuals, the study deeply sequenced the blood TCR repertoires of five healthy adults. Each donor's leukapheresis produced roughly between roughly 0.9 and 8.9 billion PBMCs. For each donor, CD4 naive and CD4 memory were each run on three plates, CD8 naive on two plates, and CD8 memory on one plate. To increase sequencing depth and limit assay-specific biases, TCR repertoire library preparation and sequencing were carried out by different laboratories using diverse techniques.

Overall study results and their limits: Naive subsets generally had larger estimated clonotype richness than memory subsets. Sampling was restricted to blood, and TCR repertoires in tissues likely differ from the TCR repertoires found in blood. Compared with non-shared clonotypes, the clonotypes found in all four sorted-subset donors had higher generation probabilities. The small number of donors limited the genetic and exposure-history diversity represented. Based on pairwise subsampling, the degree of clonotype sharing among donors was expected to be affected by sequencing depth. When several donors were compared, the shared fraction of clonotypes was about 5% for naive CD4, roughly 3.3% for naive CD8, about 2.4% for memory CD4, and 0.4% for memory CD8. Even with the large sequencing depth, rarefaction of the sorted-subset datasets indicated that sequencing was incomplete.

TCR CDR3 regions were amplified from genomic DNA by multiplex PCR using the deep immunoSEQ assay. For each cell subset, the extracted genomic DNA was distributed evenly across all wells of several immunoSEQ 96-well plates, and each plate served as one replicate. For sorted subsets, about 0.2 ug genomic DNA, equal to about 30,000 T cell genomes, was loaded into each replicate PCR. The purified libraries were quantified using a Qubit 3.0 fluorometer, sized with a Bioanalyzer 2100, and then quantified again using the KAPA Library Quantification kit. A separate single-read 150-cycle Illumina NextSeq 550 flow cell was used to sequence each immunoSEQ 96-well plate. The study's processing was this. The immunoSEQ output contained only junctional sequences without quality scores, so filtering could not match that applied to full-length reads. Sequences were annotated with PyIR, a Python wrapper for IgBLAST v1.9, and V/J genes and CDR3 were assigned using IMGT germline references. Any read was removed if the V/J assignment was weak (E-value above 1e-6), the CDR3 was missing, or the read contained stop codons, out-of-frame junctions, or ambiguous translated residues. V3J clonotypes were defined as sequences sharing the same inferred V gene, J gene, and CDR3 amino acid sequence. The percentage overlap between two repertoires was calculated by dividing the number of shared unique clonotypes by the size of the smaller repertoire. Three approaches were used to assess repertoire richness: RTK rarefaction, the Chao1 estimator, and Recon v2.1 estimates of unobserved clonotypes. For all TCRbeta clonotypes obtained by the gDNA method from four donors, generation probabilities were computed with OLGA. This is the immuneACCESS table as TCRdb keeps it, with only in-frame sequences that have V and J called. A part of the clones is gone; compared with another copy, unresolved V genes explain less than half, and the rest is unexplained. That table is the source of V, J and clone size, and D and trimming were worked out from the DNA. For this sample there are around 600,000 clones; 85% to 95% appear just once. The top ten clonotypes cover 0.11% of the sample.

V sheds 0 bases and J sheds 10 bases, leaving 10 bases between their ends. Including the terminal cysteine and phenylalanine, the CDR3 comprises 13 residues. The retained sequence is limited to the CDR3, 39 bases, with the frame set at the first base. The germline V gene yields SGHDN for CDR1 and FVKESK for CDR2. CD8 naive samples were obtained by positive selection for CCR7 among CD45RO-negative cells, yielding a CD45RA+CCR7+ population from which TemRA cells were excluded. Donors were healthy HIV-negative adults with no recently reported acute infections or vaccinations. Every donor was a Caucasian adult residing in Nashville, Tennessee, USA. Blood was obtained by leukapheresis, after which PBMCs were separated by Ficoll-Histopaque density gradient centrifugation and cryopreserved in liquid nitrogen vapor phase. Analytical flow cytometry was used to check the purity and quantity of each magnetically sorted T cell population. Each sorted fraction had its genomic DNA isolated and then quantified by UV absorbance on a Nanodrop 2000c.

This clone was detected once. This receptor's antigen is unknown. The sample holds no much larger clone one base away, and base qualities are not on file. The source is a woman in her twenties or thirties in good health. Material: naive CD8+ T cells sorted from blood. The cell subset or site tag for this specimen amounts to: CD45RA+CCR7+. The chain is made from TRBV14 and TRBJ2-1, with no confidently assigned D gene. The CDR3 protein is CASSQDYIAEQFF. The DNA reads TGTGCCAGCAGCCAAGACTATATAGCAGAGCAGTTCTTC. The variable domain in full, with residues beyond the CDR3 obtained from the reference TRBV14 and TRBJ2-1 genes, is EAGVTQFPSHSVIEKGQTVTLRCDPISGHDNLYWYRRVMGKEIKFLLHFVKESKQDESGMPNNRFLAERTGGTYSTLKVQPAELEDSGVYFCASSQDYIAEQFFGPGTRLTVL.